The 24 T cell receptor beta chains below all came from one sample that was sequenced in a study of T-cell memory formation after mild COVID-19. TCRdb re-analysed the 5' RACE reads in MiXCR, keeping a single row per CDR3 protein. Of 140,000 or so distinct CDR3 sequences in the sample, approximately 21% were seen once. The sequenced sample consisted of PBMCs or a T cell subset sorted from them (not recorded which). Every receptor here comes from an adult woman who had mild COVID-19 (a few samples of this study predate the infection). Cell type and time point are not known.

This clonotype showed up just a few times. V usage is TRBV18 and J usage is TRBJ2-1; TRBD2 aligns across 7 bases. V lost 0 bases, J lost 3 bases, and 2 bases stayed unmatched. This CDR3 has 15 amino acids. From germline, CDR1 is KGHSH and CDR2 LQKENI. The CDR3 region is CASSPPGRDYNEQFF. CDR3 coding DNA: TGTGCCAGCTCACCACCAGGGAGGGACTACAATGAGCAGTTCTTC.

This clonotype was seen a few times. The CDR3 DNA reads TGTGCCTGGACCCTAGGCGCCGCAGATACGCAGTATTTT. It translates to CAWTLGAADTQYF. The chain links TRBV30 to TRBJ2-3; D uncertain. Germline CDR1 reads GTSNPN; CDR2 reads SVGIG (reference sequence). V dropped 4 bases and J dropped 4 bases, with 12 bases sitting between them. The CDR3 length is 13 residues.

This clonotype appeared a few times. The chain couples TRBV5-6 to TRBJ1-2, with D perhaps TRBD1 (5 bases). Trimming shortened V by 0 bases and J by 6 bases, and 12 bases separated the two germline ends. Germline CDR1 SGHDT, CDR2 YYEEEE. The CDR3 covers 14 residues. In DNA, the CDR3 is TGTGCCAGCAGCTTGGGGGGCCTATTCGATGGCTACACCTTC. This codes for CASSLGGLFDGYTF.

Here the CDR3 reads CAWMRPRSPTGELFF. In nucleotides, the CDR3 is TGTGCCTGGATGCGGCCCAGGTCCCCAACCGGGGAGCTGTTTTTT. The J gene is TRBJ2-2, the V gene TRBV30; D not certain. Trimming shortened V by 4 bases and J by 5 bases, and 17 bases separated the two germline ends. The CDR3 totals 15 residues. Germline CDR1 is GTSNPN and CDR2 is SVGIG (reference sequence). The full variable domain, completed using reference TRBV30 and TRBJ2-2, is SQTIHQWPATLVQPVGSPLSLECTVEGTSNPNLYWYRQAAGRGLQLLFYSVGIGQISSEVPQNLSASRPQDRQFILSSKKLLLSDSGFYLCAWMRPRSPTGELFFGEGSRLTVL.

This clonotype was detected only a few times. The rearrangement joins TRBV24-1 to TRBJ1-5; D uncertain. V dropped 0 bases and J dropped 0 bases, with 2 bases sitting between them. Looked up from germline, CDR1 is KGHDR and CDR2 is SFDVKD. This CDR3 is 14 amino acids long. In DNA, the CDR3 is TGTGCCACCAGTGATTTGTATAGCAATCAGCCCCAGCATTTT. Its translation: CATSDLYSNQPQHF.

This clonotype was counted only a few times. The genes are TRBV3-1 and TRBJ1-1, with 7 bases lining up with TRBD1. The germline V gene encodes CDR1 LGHDT and CDR2 YNNKEL (reference sequence). The CDR3 sequence is 18 residues long. The junction had 13 bases not matched to a gene; V was cut back by 2 bases and J by 1 base. CDR3 sequence (DNA): TGTGCCAGCAGCCAACGACAGGGCTACCTTGATCGGAACACTGAAGCTTTCTTT. It translates to CASSQRQGYLDRNTEAFF. The whole variable domain, remainder taken from reference TRBV3-1 and TRBJ1-1, is DTAVSQTPKYLVTQMGNDKSIKCEQNLGHDTMYWYKQDSKKFLKIMFSYNNKELIINETVPNRFSPKSPDKAHLNLHINSLELGDSAVYFCASSQRQGYLDRNTEAFFGQGTRLTVV.

The chain is built from TRBV7-2 and TRBJ2-3; TRBD2 might be the D (5 bases). The V gene's germline CDR1 is SGHTA and CDR2 FQGNSA. Between the trimmed V and J ends, which lost 4 bases and 6 bases, there was a span of 17 bases. CDR3 length equals 15 residues. The CDR3 protein is CASSSTAVRGDTQYF. DNA of the CDR3: TGTGCCAGCAGCTCGACCGCGGTTCGAGGGGATACGCAGTATTTT.

This chain connects TRBV20-1 to TRBJ2-1, with no clear D. The CDR3 totals 15 residues. Trimming pared 0 bases from V and 5 bases from J, leaving 14 bases between. Germline CDR1 and CDR2: DFQATT and SNEGSKA (reference sequence). The CDR3 region has the DNA TGCAGTGCTAGAGATAGGTCAGTGGGTAACAATGAGCAGTTCTTC. This codes for CSARDRSVGNNEQFF.

The chain joins TRBV28 to TRBJ2-1; perhaps D is TRBD1 or TRBD2 (5 bases each). Germline CDR1 MDHEN, CDR2 SYDVKM. The CDR3 has 15 residues. V was shortened by 6 bases and J by 9 bases, with 21 bases between the two germline ends. Written as DNA, the CDR3 is TGTGCCAGCAGCGCCTCCGGGACCCCCCGGGGTGAGCAGTTCTTC. This sequence encodes CASSASGTPRGEQFF.

The CDR3 loop is CASSLAFETQYF. CDR3 DNA sequence: TGCGCCAGCAGCTTGGCCTTTGAGACCCAGTACTTC. This rearrangement joins TRBV5-1 to TRBJ2-5, with D uncertain. Germline V gene lookup returns CDR1 SGHRS and CDR2 YFSETQ. The V end was cut by 0 bases, the J end by 5 bases, with 5 bases between. This CDR3 has 12 residues.

The rearrangement uses TRBV20-1 and TRBJ2-7; possible D gene TRBD2, 6 bases. V was clipped by 5 bases and J by 2 bases, with 16 bases between them. Per germline, CDR1 DFQATT and CDR2 SNEGSKA (reference sequence). The CDR3 is 14 residues long. The CDR3 sequence is CSAFPGLQAYEQYF. In DNA form, the CDR3 reads TGCAGTGCTTTCCCGGGACTCCAAGCCTACGAGCAGTACTTC.

This clonotype has just a few counts. The chain has TRBV12-3 or TRBV12-4 and TRBJ2-1, with 7 bases matching TRBD2. V lost 7 bases to trimming and J lost 9 bases; unmatched junction nucleotides: 15. The CDR3 extends over 15 amino acids. CDR3 amino acids: CASTRQGRGTSEQFF. The CDR3 DNA follows: TGTGCCAGCACCCGACAAGGGAGGGGTACATCTGAGCAGTTCTTC.

The table lists this clonotype with a few counts. This rearrangement joins TRBV3-1 to TRBJ2-7; no clear D gene. The CDR3 consists of 14 residues. V gave up 1 base and J gave up 2 bases, with 9 bases separating them. CDR1 is LGHDT and CDR2 is YNNKEL in the germline V gene (reference sequence). Here the CDR3 DNA reads TGTGCCAGCAGCCAAGTCCCAGAGACCTACGAGCAGTACTTC. Residues: CASSQVPETYEQYF.

The DNA of the CDR3 is TGTGCCACCAGTGATTTGGACCGACCCTACGAGCAGTACTTC. Encoded protein: CATSDLDRPYEQYF. The rearrangement joins TRBV24-1 to TRBJ2-7; D is undetermined. CDR3 length equals 14 residues. CDR1 KGHDR and CDR2 SFDVKD come from the germline V gene. V was cut by 0 bases and J by 2 bases, with 7 bases left in between.

The V call is TRBV3-1, the J call TRBJ2-3, with TRBD2 identical over 13 bases. Germline CDR1 reads LGHDT; CDR2 reads YNNKEL (reference sequence). This CDR3 has 18 amino acids. V was pared by 4 bases and J by 2 bases, with 9 bases of the junction left unmatched. The CDR3 reads CASSLLAGGPVFTDTQYF. CDR3 DNA: TGTGCCAGCAGCCTACTAGCGGGAGGGCCGGTTTTCACAGATACGCAGTATTTT.

The chain combines TRBV12-3 or TRBV12-4 with TRBJ2-1; 7 bases fit TRBD2. The CDR3 is 13 amino acids. V lost 7 bases and J lost 10; bases outside the gene matches: 10. CDR3 sequence (DNA): TGTGCCAGCACCCTGGGGTGGCGGGGGGAGCAGTTCTTC. It encodes CASTLGWRGEQFF.

The CDR3 DNA follows: TGTGCCAGCAGCCCCGGGACAGCGAACTATGGCTACACCTTC. Its translation is CASSPGTANYGYTF. The V gene is TRBV3-1, the J gene TRBJ1-2; 7 bases line up with TRBD1. CDR1 and CDR2 from the germline V gene are LGHDT and YNNKEL (reference sequence). The V and J ends lost 4 bases and 2 bases, in that order; junction bases with no gene match: 4. The CDR3 extends over 14 amino acids.

The table lists this clonotype with a few counts. This chain joins TRBV12-3 or TRBV12-4 and TRBJ2-5, with TRBD2 matching 7 bases. The CDR3 length is 15 residues. Trimming removed 6 bases from V and 0 bases from J; junction bases left unmatched: 7. CDR3 DNA: TGTGCCAGCAGGGGAGGGGCTGAGTACCAAGAGACCCAGTACTTC. This sequence encodes CASRGGAEYQETQYF.

This clonotype was picked up a small number of times. The chain uses TRBV12-3 or TRBV12-4 and TRBJ2-4; the D is unclear. Deletions cut 8 bases from V and 1 base from J, with 9 bases between. The CDR3 covers 13 residues. As DNA, the CDR3 is TGTGCCAGCGCCCCGACGGCCAAAAACATTCAGTACTTC. This gives the protein CASAPTAKNIQYF.

The gene calls are TRBV6-6 and TRBJ2-3; 11 bases fit TRBD2. Germline V gene lookup returns CDR1 MNHNY and CDR2 SVGAGI (reference sequence). This CDR3 contains 17 residues. J was trimmed by 4 bases and V by 4 bases; bases with no gene match: 10. The CDR3 DNA follows: TGTGCCAGCAGTTTCAGACTAGCGGGATCCCGGGCAGATACGCAGTATTTT. It specifies CASSFRLAGSRADTQYF.

V and J are TRBV20-1 and TRBJ1-1; a weak D match, TRBD1 (5 bases). In germline, CDR1 is DFQATT, CDR2 SNEGSKA (reference sequence). CDR3 length: 14 amino acids. Trimming pared 0 bases from V and 4 bases from J, leaving 12 bases between. The CDR3 DNA is TGCAGTGCTAGAGATCCGGGGGGTCGCACTGAAGCTTTCTTT. Protein product: CSARDPGGRTEAFF.

This clonotype was picked up one time. The V and J genes are TRBV14 and TRBJ2-3; D remains unclear. V was shortened by 4 bases and J by 6 bases, with 11 bases between the two germline ends. CDR3 length: 13 residues. Germline V lookup: CDR1 SGHDN, CDR2 FVKESK. The CDR3 spells CASSRILSDTQYF. The CDR3 coding sequence is TGTGCCAGCAGCCGGATTTTGTCGGATACGCAGTATTTT.

Many counts were recorded for this clonotype. The V call is TRBV29-1, the J call TRBJ2-3, with 9 bases that match TRBD1. V lost 6 bases and J lost 1; bases outside the gene matches: 17. This CDR3 has 18 amino acids. CDR1 and CDR2 from the germline V gene are SQVTM and ANQGSEA. Written as DNA, the CDR3 is TGCAGCGTCGGTCCCGGGACAGGGCAGGTACACGGCACAGATACGCAGTATTTT. Its protein product is CSVGPGTGQVHGTDTQYF.

The chain has TRBV5-1 and TRBJ1-6, with a possible D match to TRBD1 (5 bases). Germline V lookup: CDR1 SGHRS, CDR2 YFSETQ. The length of the CDR3 is 14 residues. Trimming removed 6 bases from V and 5 bases from J, with 12 bases in between. This CDR3 is CASKGRADNSPLHF. Written as DNA, the CDR3 is TGCGCCAGCAAGGGGAGGGCGGATAATTCACCCCTCCACTTT.